Presented here are 18 T cell receptor beta chains from one specimen sequenced in a study of T cells in Graves' hyperthyroidism and ophthalmopathy. Template material for amplifying TCR beta CDR3 regions consisted of RNA transcripts. HTBI primers drove first-round RT-PCR of the TCR CDR3. TCRdb analysed the multiplex PCR reads with MiXCR anew, one entry per CDR3 protein. Of a few hundred thousand distinct CDR3 sequences listed, 20% to 25% are singletons. What was sequenced was blood. These receptors originate from a man younger than 35 with Graves' hyperthyroidism.

This clonotype was recorded at least ten times. The rearrangement links TRBV12-3 or TRBV12-4 to TRBJ2-3; TRBD2 aligns across 13 bases. The V gene end was trimmed by 6 bases and the J gene end by 3 bases; junction bases not matched to a gene: 9. This CDR3 spans 17 amino acids. The CDR3 DNA reads as TGTGCCAGCAGACCTCGGACTAGCGGGGGCCAAACAGATACGCAGTATTTT. Its translation: CASRPRTSGGQTDTQYF.

This clonotype has more than one count but fewer than ten. The chain uses TRBV9 and TRBJ2-5; 10 positions agree with TRBD1. CDR1 SGDLS and CDR2 YYNGEE come from the germline V gene. The ends lost 3 bases at V and 2 bases at J; junction bases unmatched: 7. This CDR3 is 16 amino acids long. The CDR3 nucleotides are TGTGCCAGCAGCGACCCAGGGACAGGGGTACAAGAGACCCAGTACTTC. It specifies CASSDPGTGVQETQYF.

This clonotype was counted only a few times. The chain combines TRBV6-4 with TRBJ2-7; D not certain. Germline CDR1 and CDR2: MRHNA and SNTAGT. CDR3 length: 13 residues. Trimming cost V 2 bases and J 5 bases, with 10 bases left between them. For the CDR3, the DNA is TGTGCCAGCAGTGACGGTGGTTTTGACGAGCAGTACTTC. Its translation is CASSDGGFDEQYF.

The chain is built from TRBV6-1 and TRBJ1-1; D is ambiguous. The CDR3 runs 13 residues. V was cut by 5 bases and J by 1 base, with 8 bases left in between. Germline CDR1 is MNHNS and CDR2 is SASEGT. The CDR3 protein is CASSPMANTEAFF. CDR3 coding DNA: TGTGCCAGCAGTCCCATGGCGAACACTGAAGCTTTCTTT.

The CDR3 protein is CASSPLGISGANVLTF. The CDR3 region has the DNA TGTGCCAGCAGTCCCCTGGGAATCTCTGGGGCCAACGTCCTGACTTTC. The rearrangement links TRBV6-1 to TRBJ2-6; D is ambiguous. V lost 5 bases and J lost 0, with 11 bases in between. CDR3 length: 16 residues. CDR1 is MNHNS, CDR2 SASEGT, per germline.

There are many counts of this clonotype. V gene TRBV19 combines with J gene TRBJ1-5; TRBD1 agrees at 7 bases. CDR1 is LNHDA and CDR2 is SQIVND in the germline V gene (reference sequence). Trimming cost V 3 bases and J 4 bases; bases outside gene matches: 6. CDR3 length equals 15 residues. The CDR3 sequence: CASSMKGAGNQPQHF. The DNA of the CDR3 is TGTGCCAGTAGTATGAAGGGGGCGGGGAATCAGCCCCAGCATTTT. The whole variable domain, filled in from reference TRBV19 and TRBJ1-5, reads DGGITQSPKYLFRKEGQNVTLSCEQNLNHDAMYWYRQDPGQGLRLIYYSQIVNDFQKGDIAEGYSVSREKKESFPLTVTSAQKNPTAFYLCASSMKGAGNQPQHFGDGTRLSIL.

The sample holds many counts of this clonotype. The chain joins TRBV6-5 to TRBJ1-2; D not certain. CDR3 size: 12 residues. The V gene lost 6 bases and the J gene lost 7 bases, with 12 bases spanning the gap. The germline gives CDR1 MNHEY, CDR2 SVGAGI. The CDR3 sequence: CASRAGASGYTF. CDR3 bases: TGTGCCAGCAGAGCGGGAGCAAGTGGCTACACCTTC.

This clonotype was counted a few times. The chain carries TRBV6-5 and TRBJ2-2, with TRBD2 as a possible D gene (5 bases). The CDR3 totals 16 residues. V lost 5 bases, J lost 10 bases, and 23 bases lay in between. Germline values: CDR1 MNHEY, CDR2 SVGAGI. The DNA for the CDR3 is TGTGCCAGCAGTGTAGCTCGAGGCGGGCCGGCCGAGGAGCTGTTTTTT. This translates into CASSVARGGPAEELFF.

This clonotype occurred a few times. The chain carries TRBV13 and TRBJ2-7; 10 nucleotides match TRBD1. The CDR3 sequence is 15 residues long. Germline V gene lookup returns CDR1 PRHDT and CDR2 FYEKMQ (reference sequence). The V gene end was trimmed by 5 bases and the J gene end by 4 bases; junction bases not matched to a gene: 8. The CDR3 DNA follows: TGTGCCAGCAGCGCCCGGGACAGGGGCCTATACGAGCAGTACTTC. Translating gives CASSARDRGLYEQYF.

This clonotype was recorded many times. The chain employs TRBV6-1 and TRBJ1-1; no firm D call. V was shortened by 8 bases and J by 5 bases, with 12 bases between the two germline ends. The CDR3 extends over 12 amino acids. Germline V gene sequence: CDR1 MNHNS, CDR2 SASEGT. CDR3 protein: CASGLGWTEAFF. The CDR3 nucleotides are TGTGCCAGCGGCTTGGGGTGGACTGAAGCTTTCTTT.

There are many counts of this clonotype. The rearrangement links TRBV28 to TRBJ2-5, with 10 positions matching TRBD2. J lost 2 bases, V lost 3 bases, and 6 bases had no gene match. The CDR3 spans 16 residues. The germline V gene encodes CDR1 MDHEN and CDR2 SYDVKM. CDR3 sequence (DNA): TGTGCCAGCAGTTTTAGTAGCGGGGGGTCGCAAGAGACCCAGTACTTC. Its translation is CASSFSSGGSQETQYF.

This clonotype was seen a few times. The rearrangement joins TRBV7-8 to TRBJ2-1, with D possibly matching TRBD2 (5 bases). V lost 4 bases and J 0 bases, leaving 16 bases between the germline ends. Germline V gene sequence: CDR1 SGHVS, CDR2 FQNEAQ. The CDR3 is 17 amino acids. This CDR3 is CASSSPRRGSSYNEQFF. The CDR3 bases are TGTGCCAGCAGCTCCCCCCGTCGAGGGAGCTCCTACAATGAGCAGTTCTTC.

This clonotype has ten or more counts. The chain recombines TRBV5-4 with TRBJ1-1; D remains ambiguous. Germline-derived CDR1 and CDR2 are SGHNT and YYREEE (reference sequence). The CDR3 length is 15 residues. The V and J ends lost 4 bases and 3 bases respectively, with 16 bases between them. CDR3 residues: CASSLDGGRDTEAFF. In nucleotides, the CDR3 is TGTGCCAGCAGCCTAGACGGTGGACGGGACACTGAAGCTTTCTTT.

This chain joins TRBV9 and TRBJ1-3, with 10 bases fitting TRBD1. Losses at the gene ends were 3 bases for V and 7 bases for J; bases not matched to a gene: 4. Germline V lookup: CDR1 SGDLS, CDR2 YYNGEE. This CDR3 comprises 14 residues. The CDR3 here is CASSAGTGENTIYF. The CDR3 DNA reads TGTGCCAGCAGCGCTGGGACAGGGGAGAACACCATATATTTT.

The chain combines TRBV12-3 or TRBV12-4 with TRBJ2-4; TRBD2 matches 12 bases. The V segment lost 1 base and the J segment 1 base; nucleotides outside the gene matches: 8. The CDR3 is 19 residues long. As DNA, the CDR3 is TGTGCCAGCAGTTTAGGAGGGCTAGCGGGGGGGCCGGCCAAAAACATTCAGTACTTC. Translation gives CASSLGGLAGGPAKNIQYF.

This clonotype was seen many times. This chain joins TRBV13 and TRBJ2-7; 9 bases fit TRBD1. The CDR3 is made up of 16 amino acids. Per the germline V gene, CDR1 is PRHDT and CDR2 is FYEKMQ (reference sequence). V was pared by 0 bases and J by 4 bases, with 7 bases of the junction left unmatched. The CDR3 sequence is CASSLGPGQGRYEQYF. CDR3 nucleotide sequence: TGTGCCAGCAGCTTAGGACCGGGACAGGGTCGGTACGAGCAGTACTTC.

This clonotype was seen ten or more times. The chain carries TRBV6-1 and TRBJ1-1; D is perhaps TRBD1 (5 bases). CDR3 size: 13 residues. Germline V CDR1 and CDR2: MNHNS, SASEGT. V was cut by 8 bases and J by 2 bases, with 12 bases left in between. The CDR3 bases are TGTGCCAGCCACTGGGGGGATAACACTGAAGCTTTCTTT. It translates to CASHWGDNTEAFF.

This clonotype was seen ten or more times. The rearrangement joins TRBV19 to TRBJ1-1, with D unresolved. Trimming took off 5 bases at V and 1 base at J, with 11 bases between the two ends. The CDR3 has 14 residues. The germline CDR1 and CDR2 sequences are LNHDA and SQIVND (reference sequence). In DNA, the CDR3 is TGTGCCAGTAGTGGATCACGGTGGAACACTGAAGCTTTCTTT. Translating gives CASSGSRWNTEAFF.